This section outlines one TCR beta chain sequence together with its context. The sample holds many counts of this clonotype. The target of this receptor is not known. No base-level quality is on record; no much larger clone is a single base apart. The data stem from a study of T cell repertoires in cytomegalovirus infection (dated by TCRdb to between 2019 and 2020). Context from the whole study: The HLA type of each donor mattered for the analysis, because public TCR beta signatures pointed to carriage of CMV infection along with the matching HLA type.

Instrument used: Illumina HiSeq 1500. TCRdb ran its own pipeline on the public reads, namely fastp trimming at Q25 and MiXCR clone calling, and kept in-frame beta chains. Each entry is one CDR3 protein sequence, shown with its most common DNA and genes. Present in this sample are 100,000 to 150,000 distinct CDR3 sequences, about 24% of which were seen just once. The ten most abundant clones make up almost 35% of the sample. Relative to germline, V is 0 bases shorter and J is 2 bases shorter, with 9 bases between their ends. The CDR3, from cysteine to phenylalanine, totals 15 residues. This entry keeps only the CDR3 DNA: 45 bases, framed from base 1. According to the germline V gene, CDR1 reads MNHNS and CDR2 reads SASEGT. Study-level results and caveats: In the ex vivo response, HLA-C-restricted CMV-specific TCR beta clonotypes were dominant, and in two of eight donors the single most frequent clonotype came from this HLA-C-restricted group. In both this cohort and an independent roughly 330-donor cohort, the cumulative frequency of public TCR beta family members distinguished carriers of CMV infection plus the relevant HLA type.

Sample: PBMCs, sequenced either directly or after in vitro stimulation (not recorded which). The chain is assembled from TRBV6-1 and TRBJ2-3, with TRBD2 perhaps the D gene, on 6 matching bases. This clonotype originated in a human donor in good health (CMV status not recorded). Some clones in this sample may be carry-over from other donors' samples. The CDR3 is CASSEAEGYTDTQYF. In nucleotide form, the sequence is TGTGCCAGCAGTGAAGCGGAGGGATACACAGATACGCAGTATTTT.